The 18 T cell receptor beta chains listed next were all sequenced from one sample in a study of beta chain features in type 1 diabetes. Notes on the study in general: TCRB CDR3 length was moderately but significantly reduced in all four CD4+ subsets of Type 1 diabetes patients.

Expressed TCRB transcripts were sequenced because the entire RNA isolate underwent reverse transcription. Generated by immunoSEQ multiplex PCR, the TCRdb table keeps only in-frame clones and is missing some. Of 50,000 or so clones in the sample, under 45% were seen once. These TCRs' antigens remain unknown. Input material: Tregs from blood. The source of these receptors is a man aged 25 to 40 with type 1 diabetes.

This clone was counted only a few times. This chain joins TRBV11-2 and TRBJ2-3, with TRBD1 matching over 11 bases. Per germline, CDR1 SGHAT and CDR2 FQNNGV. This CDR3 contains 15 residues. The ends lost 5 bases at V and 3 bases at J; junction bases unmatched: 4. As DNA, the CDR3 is TGTGCCAGCAGCCTTGGGACAGGGGGGACAGATACGCAGTATTTT. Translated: CASSLGTGGTDTQYF.

The CDR3 DNA reads as TGCGCCAGCAGCCATTGGATGCAGGGGACGTTCTACGAGCAGTACTTC. This codes for CASSHWMQGTFYEQYF. The chain employs TRBV5-1 and TRBJ2-7; D might be TRBD1 (6 bases). With 4 bases removed from V and 3 bases from J, the gap between germline ends came to 20 bases. CDR1 and CDR2 from the germline V gene are SGHRS and YFSETQ. CDR3 length: 16 amino acids.

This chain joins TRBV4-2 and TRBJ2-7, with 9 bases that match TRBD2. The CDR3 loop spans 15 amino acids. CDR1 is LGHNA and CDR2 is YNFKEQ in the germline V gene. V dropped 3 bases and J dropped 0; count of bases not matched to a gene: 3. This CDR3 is CASSQTSGYSYEQYF. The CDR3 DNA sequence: TGTGCCAGCAGCCAGACTAGCGGTTACTCCTACGAGCAGTACTTC.

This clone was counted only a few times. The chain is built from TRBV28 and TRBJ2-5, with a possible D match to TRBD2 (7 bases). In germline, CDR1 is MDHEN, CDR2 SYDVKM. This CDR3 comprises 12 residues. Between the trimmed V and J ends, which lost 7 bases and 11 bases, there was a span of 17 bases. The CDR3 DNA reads TGTGCCAGCACCAAGGGGGGGCGTGAGCAGTACTTC. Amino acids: CASTKGGREQYF.

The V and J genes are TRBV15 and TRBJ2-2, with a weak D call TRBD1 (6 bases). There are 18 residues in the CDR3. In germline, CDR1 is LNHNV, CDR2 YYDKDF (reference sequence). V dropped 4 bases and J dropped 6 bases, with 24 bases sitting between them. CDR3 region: CATSTPNINRVWAGELFF. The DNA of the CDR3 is TGTGCCACCAGCACACCCAACATTAACAGGGTGTGGGCCGGGGAGCTGTTTTTT.

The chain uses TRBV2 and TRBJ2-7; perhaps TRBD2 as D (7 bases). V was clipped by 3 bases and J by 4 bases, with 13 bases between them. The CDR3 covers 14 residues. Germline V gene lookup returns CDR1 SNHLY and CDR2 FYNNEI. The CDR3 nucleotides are TGTGCCAGCAGTGACCCAAGGGGGGGATACGAGCAGTACTTC. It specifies CASSDPRGGYEQYF.

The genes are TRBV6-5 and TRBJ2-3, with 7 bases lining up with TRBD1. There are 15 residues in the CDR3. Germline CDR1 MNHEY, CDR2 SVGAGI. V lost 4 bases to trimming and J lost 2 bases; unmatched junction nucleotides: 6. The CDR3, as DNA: TGTGCCAGCAGTTCTGGACAGGTCCACACAGATACGCAGTATTTT. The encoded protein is CASSSGQVHTDTQYF.

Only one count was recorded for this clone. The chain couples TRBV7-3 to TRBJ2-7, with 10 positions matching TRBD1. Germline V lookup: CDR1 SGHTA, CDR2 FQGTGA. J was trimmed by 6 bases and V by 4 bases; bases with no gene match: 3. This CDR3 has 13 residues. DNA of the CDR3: TGTGCCAGCAGCTCGGGACAGGGGTTCGAGCAGTACTTC. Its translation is CASSSGQGFEQYF.

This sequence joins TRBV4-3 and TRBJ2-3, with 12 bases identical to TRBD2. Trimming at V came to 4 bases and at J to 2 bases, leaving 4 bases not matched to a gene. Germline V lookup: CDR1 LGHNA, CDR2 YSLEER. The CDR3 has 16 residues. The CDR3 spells CASSPGLAGTTDTQYF. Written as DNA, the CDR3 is TGCGCCAGCAGCCCCGGACTAGCGGGAACCACAGATACGCAGTATTTT.

In DNA form, the CDR3 reads TGTGCCAGCAGCCAAGATGGCGCCCAGGGGAACACCATATATTTT. Amino acids: CASSQDGAQGNTIYF. The chain uses TRBV4-2 and TRBJ1-3, with D perhaps matching TRBD1 (6 bases). The CDR3 sequence is 15 residues long. V lost 0 bases and J lost 7, with 13 bases in between. CDR1 is LGHNA, CDR2 YNFKEQ, per germline.

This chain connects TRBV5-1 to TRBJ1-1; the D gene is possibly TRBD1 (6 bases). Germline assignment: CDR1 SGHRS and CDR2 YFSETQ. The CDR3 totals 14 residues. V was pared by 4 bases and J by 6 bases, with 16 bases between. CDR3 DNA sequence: TGCGCCAGCAGCGTTTCGTCAGGGGCCCCTGAAGCTTTCTTT. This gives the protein CASSVSSGAPEAFF.

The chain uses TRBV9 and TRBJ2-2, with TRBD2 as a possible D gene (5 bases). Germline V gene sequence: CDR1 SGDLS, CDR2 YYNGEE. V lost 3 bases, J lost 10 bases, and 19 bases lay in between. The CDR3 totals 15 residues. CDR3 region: CASSASLGGWEELFF. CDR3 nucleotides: TGTGCCAGCAGCGCCTCCCTGGGCGGGTGGGAGGAGCTGTTTTTT.

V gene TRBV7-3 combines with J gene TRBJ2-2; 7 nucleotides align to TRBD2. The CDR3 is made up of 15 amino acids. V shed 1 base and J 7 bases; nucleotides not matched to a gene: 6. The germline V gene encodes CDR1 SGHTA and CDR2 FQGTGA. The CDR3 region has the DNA TGTGCCAGCAGCTTAATGGCGGGAGAGGACGGGGAGCTGTTTTTT. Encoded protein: CASSLMAGEDGELFF.

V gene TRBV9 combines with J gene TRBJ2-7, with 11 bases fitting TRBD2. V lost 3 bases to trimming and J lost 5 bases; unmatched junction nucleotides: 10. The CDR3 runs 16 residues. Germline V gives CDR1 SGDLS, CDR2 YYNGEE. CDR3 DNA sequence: TGTGCCAGCAGCGGAGCCGCTGCTAGCGGGAGGAACGAGCAGTACTTC. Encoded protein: CASSGAAASGRNEQYF.

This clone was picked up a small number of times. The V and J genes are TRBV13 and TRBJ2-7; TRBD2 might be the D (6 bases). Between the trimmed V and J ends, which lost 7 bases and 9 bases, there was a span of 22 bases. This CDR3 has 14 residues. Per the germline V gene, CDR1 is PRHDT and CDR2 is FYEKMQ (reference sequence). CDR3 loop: CASTERATRRGQYF. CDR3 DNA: TGTGCCAGCACCGAGCGGGCGACGCGGCGAGGGCAGTACTTC.

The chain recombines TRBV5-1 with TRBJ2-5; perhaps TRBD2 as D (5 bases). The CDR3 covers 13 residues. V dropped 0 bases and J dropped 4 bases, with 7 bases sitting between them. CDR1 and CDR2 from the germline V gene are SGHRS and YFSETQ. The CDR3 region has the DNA TGCGCCAGCAGCTTGGCGCTAGCAGAGACCCAGTACTTC. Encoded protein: CASSLALAETQYF. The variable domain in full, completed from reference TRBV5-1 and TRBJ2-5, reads KAGVTQTPRYLIKTRGQQVTLSCSPISGHRSVSWYQQTPGQGLQFLFEYFSETQRNKGNFPGRFSGRQFSNSRSEMNVSTLELGDSALYLCASSLALAETQYFGPGTRLLVL.

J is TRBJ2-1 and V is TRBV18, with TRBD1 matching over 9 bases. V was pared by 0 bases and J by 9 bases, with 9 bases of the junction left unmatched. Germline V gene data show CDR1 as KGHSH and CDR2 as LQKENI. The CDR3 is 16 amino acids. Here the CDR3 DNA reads TGTGCCAGCTCACCACCGATGGGACAGGGAGGCGGTGAGCAGTTCTTC. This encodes CASSPPMGQGGGEQFF.

The CDR3 DNA reads as TGTGCCAGCAGCCAGACAGGGGGGGAGTACGAGCAGTACTTC. This translates into CASSQTGGEYEQYF. This chain joins TRBV11-2 and TRBJ2-7; TRBD1 aligns across 9 bases. CDR1 and CDR2 (germline): SGHAT, FQNNGV. The CDR3 runs 14 residues. V gave up 5 bases and J gave up 4 bases; unmatched junction bases: 6.